One sample yielded the 24 T cell receptor beta chains listed below, sequenced in a study of T-cell reconstitution after alpha-beta-depleted transplantation in children. Unique molecular identifiers tagged the TCRbeta library. MiXCR, run by TCRdb on the PCR reads, gives a single entry per CDR3 protein. Of hundreds of thousands of distinct CDR3 sequences in the sample, around a third were seen once. The input for sequencing was PBMCs from the stem cell graft donor, taken from the stem cell graft. The source is a human donor who donated a stem cell graft to a child with aplastic anemia.

The chain links TRBV29-1 to TRBJ2-2, with a weak D call TRBD1 (6 bases). The ends were cut back, 3 bases at V and 2 bases at J, with 13 bases in the middle. The CDR3 totals 15 residues. From germline, CDR1 is SQVTM and CDR2 ANQGSEA. Here the CDR3 reads CSVETRGPNTGELFF. CDR3 in DNA: TGCAGCGTTGAGACCAGGGGTCCCAACACCGGGGAGCTGTTTTTT.

This clonotype was picked up a small number of times. The chain couples TRBV7-9 to TRBJ1-1, with unresolved D. V gave up 3 bases and J gave up 6 bases, with 11 bases separating them. Germline assignment: CDR1 SEHNR and CDR2 FQNEAQ (reference sequence). This CDR3 spans 13 amino acids. In DNA, the CDR3 is TGTGCCAGCAGCTTTACAGAAATCGCTGAAGCTTTCTTT. It encodes CASSFTEIAEAFF.

The CDR3 sequence is CASSQGQITHNEQFF. CDR3 in DNA: TGCGCCAGCAGCCAAGGACAGATAACCCACAATGAGCAGTTCTTC. The chain combines TRBV4-3 with TRBJ2-1, with a weak D call TRBD1 (5 bases). This CDR3 has 15 amino acids. Germline lookup yields CDR1 LGHNA and CDR2 YSLEER. Deletions cut 1 base from V and 5 bases from J, with 12 bases between.

The chain is built from TRBV18 and TRBJ2-5; D is perhaps TRBD1 or TRBD2 (5 bases each). Germline assignment: CDR1 KGHSH and CDR2 LQKENI. The CDR3 extends over 15 amino acids. V was pared by 4 bases and J by 5 bases, with 17 bases between. CDR3 DNA sequence: TGTGCCAGCTCACGGATTGGGACGGAGTCGGAGACCCAGTACTTC. Its translation is CASSRIGTESETQYF.

There are a few counts of this clonotype. CDR3 residues: CASSHSGKAFF. The CDR3 region has the DNA TGTGCCAGCAGCCACAGCGGTAAAGCTTTCTTT. The V gene is TRBV6-5, the J gene TRBJ1-1; the D is unclear. This CDR3 spans 11 amino acids. From germline, CDR1 is MNHEY and CDR2 SVGAGI. V was pared by 6 bases and J by 9 bases, with 11 bases between.

The rearrangement uses TRBV27 and TRBJ1-5, with D possibly TRBD1 on 5 matching bases. CDR3 length: 13 residues. The ends were cut back, 2 bases at V and 6 bases at J, with 8 bases in the middle. From germline, CDR1 is MNHEY and CDR2 SMNVEV (reference sequence). The CDR3, as DNA: TGTGCCAGCAGTTTAAGGGGTGGTCAGCCCCAGCATTTT. It is translated as CASSLRGGQPQHF.

This clonotype turned up a few times. The rearrangement joins TRBV2 to TRBJ1-4; D might be TRBD1 (6 bases). The CDR3 loop spans 16 amino acids. Per germline, CDR1 SNHLY and CDR2 FYNNEI. Trimming pared 2 bases from V and 4 bases from J, leaving 14 bases between. This CDR3 reads CASSENRRGGNEKLFF. CDR3 coding DNA: TGTGCCAGCAGTGAAAACCGCAGGGGCGGTAATGAAAAACTGTTTTTT.

This clonotype was seen only a few times. The CDR3 reads CASSLPYTTETTNTEAFF. In DNA form, the CDR3 reads TGCGCCAGCAGCTTACCCTACACTACCGAAACGACAAACACTGAAGCTTTCTTT. The J gene is TRBJ1-1, the V gene TRBV5-1; D is unclear. Trimming took 2 bases from V and 2 from J, leaving 22 bases between them. The CDR3 is made up of 18 amino acids. Germline CDR1 SGHRS, CDR2 YFSETQ.

This clonotype has a handful of counts. The chain carries TRBV28 and TRBJ2-3; no clear D. CDR3 size: 12 residues. Trimming shortened V by 5 bases and J by 4 bases, and 7 bases separated the two germline ends. Germline assignment: CDR1 MDHEN and CDR2 SYDVKM. CDR3 coding DNA: TGTGCCAGCAGTACCAGTTCAGATACGCAGTATTTT. Translating it yields CASSTSSDTQYF.

This clonotype was picked up a small number of times. CDR3 DNA sequence: TGTGCCAGCTCACCCGACAGGGGGGACTATGGCTACACCTTC. This sequence encodes CASSPDRGDYGYTF. V and J are TRBV18 and TRBJ1-2; 9 bases are shared with TRBD1. The CDR3 sequence is 14 residues long. The germline gives CDR1 KGHSH, CDR2 LQKENI. The junction had 2 bases not matched to a gene; V was cut back by 3 bases and J by 3 bases. Full variable domain (remainder filled in from reference TRBV18 and TRBJ1-2): NAGVMQNPRHLVRRRGQEARLRCSPMKGHSHVYWYRQLPEEGLKFMVYLQKENIIDESGMPKERFSAEFPKEGPSILRIQQVVRGDSAAYFCASSPDRGDYGYTFGSGTRLTVV.

This clonotype was seen only a few times. The chain couples TRBV29-1 to TRBJ2-1, with a possible D match to TRBD1 (6 bases). The CDR3 is made up of 13 amino acids. Germline CDR1 is SQVTM and CDR2 is ANQGSEA. Trimming removed 7 bases at V and 4 bases at J, with 14 bases between. CDR3 sequence (DNA): TGCAGCGCGGTAACAGGGCGTTACAATGAGCAGTTCTTC. Protein product: CSAVTGRYNEQFF.

This clonotype has a handful of counts. The chain combines TRBV18 with TRBJ2-1, with D maybe TRBD2 (6 bases). Between the trimmed V and J ends, which lost 2 bases and 7 bases, there was a span of 15 bases. Germline assignment: CDR1 KGHSH and CDR2 LQKENI. The CDR3 runs 15 residues. The CDR3 nucleotides are TGTGCCAGCTCACCAACGGCGGGATTCGTGAATGAGCAGTTCTTC. Protein sequence: CASSPTAGFVNEQFF.

The chain has TRBV12-3 or TRBV12-4 and TRBJ1-1; the match to TRBD1 covers 8 bases. CDR3 length equals 15 residues. J lost 6 bases, V lost 5 bases, and 11 bases had no gene match. CDR3 in DNA: TGTGCCAGCAGTCCCCGACAGGGGTCGTCCTCTGAAGCTTTCTTT. Translating it yields CASSPRQGSSSEAFF.

This clonotype showed up just a few times. V gene TRBV7-3 combines with J gene TRBJ2-7, with 9 positions matching TRBD1. From germline, CDR1 is SGHTA and CDR2 FQGTGA. CDR3 length equals 13 residues. The ends lost 3 bases at V and 6 bases at J; junction bases unmatched: 3. The CDR3 DNA follows: TGTGCCAGCAGCTTCGACAGGGGGACCGAGCAGTACTTC. Its protein is CASSFDRGTEQYF.

The chain recombines TRBV18 with TRBJ1-5; the D gene is possibly TRBD1 (6 bases). The CDR3 is 14 amino acids. Per germline, CDR1 KGHSH and CDR2 LQKENI. With 1 base removed from V and 5 bases from J, the gap between germline ends came to 9 bases. CDR3 bases: TGTGCCAGCTCACCACAGGGGGGCCATCAGCCCCAGCATTTT. It is translated as CASSPQGGHQPQHF.

This clonotype was picked up many times. This chain uses TRBV5-1 with TRBJ2-5; D possibly corresponds to TRBD2 (6 bases). This CDR3 contains 14 residues. V was shortened by 5 bases and J by 5 bases, with 16 bases between the two germline ends. The V gene's germline CDR1 is SGHRS and CDR2 YFSETQ. The CDR3, as DNA: TGCGCCAGCAGAAGTGCTAGCGCAAGGGAGACCCAGTACTTC. It yields the protein CASRSASARETQYF.

The rearrangement joins TRBV6-2 or TRBV6-3 to TRBJ1-5; no clear D. The V gene lost 4 bases and the J gene lost 1 base, with 14 bases spanning the gap. Germline-derived CDR1 and CDR2 are MNHEY and SVGEGT. The CDR3 spans 16 residues. CDR3 region: CASSSGGSLSNQPQHF. Here the CDR3 DNA reads TGTGCCAGCAGTTCCGGTGGGAGCCTAAGCAATCAGCCCCAGCATTTT.

This clonotype has more than one count but fewer than ten. This chain joins TRBV6-1 and TRBJ1-3; TRBD1 is a possible D gene (5 bases). CDR1 and CDR2 (germline): MNHNS, SASEGT. The CDR3 is 14 amino acids. V gave up 6 bases and J gave up 3 bases, with 12 bases separating them. The CDR3 nucleotides are TGTGCCAGCAGCCCCCGGGGGAATGGAAACACCATATATTTT. It yields the protein CASSPRGNGNTIYF.

This clonotype was picked up a small number of times. In DNA form, the CDR3 reads TGTGCCACCAGTGAACTCACGTACAATGAGCAGTTCTTC. Translating gives CATSELTYNEQFF. The V call is TRBV24-1, the J call TRBJ2-1; D is unresolved. The V end lost 4 bases, the J end lost 4 bases, and 7 bases lay between the germline ends. The CDR3 is made up of 13 amino acids. Germline V CDR1 and CDR2: KGHDR, SFDVKD.

This chain connects TRBV20-1 to TRBJ2-7, with D unresolved. This CDR3 has 13 amino acids. Germline V CDR1 and CDR2: DFQATT, SNEGSKA (reference sequence). V dropped 5 bases and J dropped 3 bases, with 14 bases sitting between them. CDR3 sequence: CSASPGPVYEQYF. The CDR3, as DNA: TGCAGTGCTTCCCCCGGGCCAGTCTACGAGCAGTACTTC.

This chain connects TRBV19 to TRBJ1-2; D call uncertain. The CDR3 contains 16 residues. V lost 1 base and J lost 3, with 15 bases in between. Germline CDR1 and CDR2: LNHDA and SQIVND (reference sequence). CDR3 in amino acids: CASSIARTLLDYGYTF. In nucleotides, the CDR3 is TGTGCCAGTAGTATAGCCCGGACTCTGCTCGACTATGGCTACACCTTC.

This clonotype occurred a few times. The rearrangement links TRBV24-1 to TRBJ2-5; a possible D gene is TRBD1 (6 bases). This CDR3 spans 15 amino acids. The V and J ends lost 5 bases and 0 bases respectively, with 12 bases between them. Germline CDR1 KGHDR, CDR2 SFDVKD. The CDR3 DNA reads TGTGCCACCAGTGGAATACACAGGGACCAAGAGACCCAGTACTTC. Protein product: CATSGIHRDQETQYF.

This clonotype occurred once. This chain connects TRBV5-1 to TRBJ2-5; D gene unclear. The V gene's germline CDR1 is SGHRS and CDR2 YFSETQ. Trimming pared 1 base from V and 4 bases from J, leaving 11 bases between. CDR3 length: 14 amino acids. The CDR3 DNA reads TGCGCCAGCAGCTTGCCCAACCTAGGAGAGACCCAGTACTTC. Translated: CASSLPNLGETQYF.

The chain is built from TRBV12-3 or TRBV12-4 and TRBJ2-7; D is perhaps TRBD2 (7 bases). The germline V and J ends were trimmed by 6 bases and 2 bases, with 14 bases remaining between them. CDR3 length: 14 amino acids. The CDR3 protein is CASSVGGPTYEQYV. The CDR3, as DNA: TGTGCCAGCAGCGTCGGGGGGCCCACCTACGAGCAGTACGTC.